A single sample is the source of the 21 T cell receptor beta chains below, sequenced in a study of blood T cell repertoires in COVID-19. Libraries were prepared by immunoSEQ multiplex PCR; TCRdb keeps only in-frame clonotypes and omits some of them. The sample shows 200,000 to 250,000 clones, 88% of them seen only once. The specimen sequenced was peripheral blood. The source is a woman between 55 and 75 years old with acute or convalescent COVID-19.

The chain recombines TRBV27 with TRBJ1-1, with D possibly matching TRBD1 (5 bases). With 7 bases removed from V and 3 bases from J, the gap between germline ends came to 21 bases. Germline lookup yields CDR1 MNHEY and CDR2 SMNVEV (reference sequence). CDR3 length equals 16 residues. The CDR3 spells CASKSGAHGGHTEAFF. CDR3 nucleotides: TGTGCCAGCAAGTCTGGGGCCCACGGTGGGCACACTGAAGCTTTCTTT.

The V gene is TRBV4-2, the J gene TRBJ2-1, with 8 bases lining up with TRBD2. The CDR3 length is 14 residues. CDR1 and CDR2 from the germline V gene are LGHNA and YNFKEQ. The V and J ends lost 4 bases and 6 bases, in that order; junction bases with no gene match: 5. The CDR3 loop reads CASSPGGAFNEQFF. The CDR3 DNA sequence: TGTGCCAGCAGCCCGGGGGGGGCCTTCAATGAGCAGTTCTTC.

The V gene is TRBV7-2, the J gene TRBJ1-3, with D maybe TRBD1 (6 bases). The CDR3 spans 16 residues. Germline lookup yields CDR1 SGHTA and CDR2 FQGNSA. V gave up 5 bases and J gave up 0 bases, with 14 bases separating them. Here the CDR3 DNA reads TGTGCCAGCAGCCTAGAGGGGGTTAACTCTGGAAACACCATATATTTT. Translating gives CASSLEGVNSGNTIYF. The whole variable domain, remainder taken from reference TRBV7-2 and TRBJ1-3, is GAGVSQSPSNKVTEKGKDVELRCDPISGHTALYWYRQSLGQGLEFLIYFQGNSAPDKSGLPSDRFSAERTGGSVSTLTIQRTQQEDSAVYLCASSLEGVNSGNTIYFGEGSWLTVV.

The chain combines TRBV6-6 with TRBJ2-1; 7 nucleotides match TRBD1. Germline CDR1 reads MNHNY; CDR2 reads SVGAGI (reference sequence). The length of the CDR3 is 14 residues. The V gene end was trimmed by 7 bases and the J gene end by 7 bases; junction bases not matched to a gene: 10. CDR3 region: CASTHTGVGNEQFF. The CDR3 DNA follows: TGTGCCAGCACCCACACAGGGGTCGGGAATGAGCAGTTCTTC.

This clone was picked up a small number of times. The chain recombines TRBV7-2 with TRBJ1-5; 7 bases fit TRBD1. The CDR3 has 15 amino acids. V lost 5 bases, J lost 6 bases, and 10 bases stayed unmatched. The germline V gene encodes CDR1 SGHTA and CDR2 FQGNSA. The CDR3 loop reads CASSTQGGHGQPQHF. The CDR3 nucleotides read TGTGCCAGCAGCACTCAGGGGGGACATGGTCAGCCCCAGCATTTT.

This clone turned up a few times. This rearrangement joins TRBV7-9 to TRBJ1-5, with 8 nucleotides matching TRBD1. Germline values: CDR1 SEHNR, CDR2 FQNEAQ (reference sequence). There are 18 residues in the CDR3. Losses at the gene ends were 3 bases for V and 5 bases for J; bases not matched to a gene: 15. The CDR3 DNA reads TGTGCCAGCAGCTTCAATTATGGCGCAGGGGGCTTTGATCAGCCCCAGCATTTT. It specifies CASSFNYGAGGFDQPQHF.

The V gene is TRBV19, the J gene TRBJ1-4; no clear D gene. The V gene's germline CDR1 is LNHDA and CDR2 SQIVND (reference sequence). V was cut by 7 bases and J by 6 bases, with 6 bases left in between. This CDR3 spans 11 amino acids. For the CDR3, the DNA is TGTGCCAGTACGTACTATGAAAAACTGTTTTTT. As protein: CASTYYEKLFF.

The chain couples TRBV6-6 to TRBJ1-6; D gene unclear. Deletions cut 2 bases from V and 7 bases from J, with 15 bases between. The length of the CDR3 is 16 residues. CDR1 and CDR2 (germline): MNHNY, SVGAGI (reference sequence). CDR3 sequence: CASSYASASGNSPLHF. In nucleotides, the CDR3 is TGTGCCAGCAGTTACGCCTCGGCTTCCGGGAATTCACCCCTCCACTTT.

Notes on this clone: Being one base from a much bigger clone, this may be a read error. The same CDR3 also results from other DNA sequences found in this sample. The chain employs TRBV19 and TRBJ1-1; 8 nucleotides match TRBD1. The CDR3 totals 14 residues. The V and J ends lost 2 bases and 2 bases, in that order; junction bases with no gene match: 1. Germline assignment: CDR1 LNHDA and CDR2 SQIVND (reference sequence). CDR3 sequence (DNA): TGTGCCAGTAGTATACAGGGGGCAAACACTGAAGCTTTCTTT. It encodes CASSIQGANTEAFF.

The chain links TRBV18 to TRBJ2-5; 9 bases map to TRBD2. The junction had 6 bases not matched to a gene; V was cut back by 5 bases and J by 5 bases. CDR1 and CDR2 (germline): KGHSH, LQKENI. The length of the CDR3 is 14 residues. CDR3 DNA: TGTGCCAGCTCAGCCGGGACTAGCTATGAGACCCAGTACTTC. It yields the protein CASSAGTSYETQYF.

The J gene is TRBJ2-7, the V gene TRBV3-1 (or the pseudogene TRBV3-2), with TRBD1 matching 8 bases. The CDR3 is 14 amino acids. The ends lost 3 bases at V and 5 bases at J; junction bases unmatched: 6. Germline V gene sequence: CDR1 LGHDT, CDR2 YNNKEL (reference sequence). The CDR3 DNA follows: TGTGCCAGCAGCCATGGGACAGGAGGAAACGAGCAGTACTTC. The encoded protein is CASSHGTGGNEQYF.

This chain uses TRBV7-2 with TRBJ1-5, with D maybe TRBD1 (6 bases). The CDR3 is 17 amino acids. V was trimmed by 0 bases and J by 0 bases, leaving 12 bases between them. From germline, CDR1 is SGHTA and CDR2 FQGNSA. The CDR3 bases are TGTGCCAGCAGCTTAGCCCGACAGGAGTATAGCAATCAGCCCCAGCATTTT. Protein product: CASSLARQEYSNQPQHF. The full variable domain, in which reference TRBV7-2 and TRBJ1-5 provide the parts outside the CDR3, is GAGVSQSPSNKVTEKGKDVELRCDPISGHTALYWYRQSLGQGLEFLIYFQGNSAPDKSGLPSDRFSAERTGGSVSTLTIQRTQQEDSAVYLCASSLARQEYSNQPQHFGDGTRLSIL.

In its sample, this clone was seen once. This chain links TRBV7-2 with TRBJ1-5; 8 bases map to TRBD1. V gave up 5 bases and J gave up 1 base; unmatched junction bases: 7. Germline CDR1 reads SGHTA; CDR2 reads FQGNSA. The CDR3 covers 16 residues. The CDR3 reads CASSTDRGRSNQPQHF. The CDR3 DNA is TGTGCCAGCAGCACTGACAGGGGTAGAAGCAATCAGCCCCAGCATTTT.

V and J are TRBV3-1 (or the pseudogene TRBV3-2) and TRBJ2-1; 9 bases align to TRBD2. CDR3 length: 16 residues. The germline V gene has CDR1 LGHDT and CDR2 YNNKEL (reference sequence). J lost 7 bases, V lost 0 bases, and 7 bases had no gene match. The DNA of the CDR3 is TGTGCCAGCAGCCAAGAGGCAGCGGGGGGTCAAAATGAGCAGTTCTTC. Amino acids: CASSQEAAGGQNEQFF.

The chain combines TRBV24-1 with TRBJ1-2; D remains unclear. Germline lookup yields CDR1 KGHDR and CDR2 SFDVKD. The V end was cut by 4 bases, the J end by 2 bases, with 7 bases between. This CDR3 has 13 residues. The CDR3 here is CATSEGRNYGYTF. In nucleotides, the CDR3 is TGTGCCACCAGTGAGGGCCGGAACTATGGCTACACCTTC.

The gene calls are TRBV6-1 and TRBJ2-5, with D possibly being TRBD1 (6 bases). V was shortened by 4 bases and J by 4 bases, with 19 bases between the two germline ends. The CDR3 is 16 residues long. CDR1 and CDR2 from the germline V gene are MNHNS and SASEGT. CDR3 sequence: CASSGTGLRDGETQYF. The CDR3, as DNA: TGTGCCAGCAGTGGAACAGGGCTCCGGGATGGAGAGACCCAGTACTTC.

The rearrangement joins TRBV30 to TRBJ1-1; unclear D gene. The germline CDR1 and CDR2 sequences are GTSNPN and SVGIG (reference sequence). Trimming removed 1 base at V and 0 bases at J, with 9 bases between. There are 14 residues in the CDR3. CDR3 coding DNA: TGTGCCTGGAGTGATTATAACTTGAACACTGAAGCTTTCTTT. As protein: CAWSDYNLNTEAFF. Full variable domain (outside the CDR3, taken from reference TRBV30 and TRBJ1-1): SQTIHQWPATLVQPVGSPLSLECTVEGTSNPNLYWYRQAAGRGLQLLFYSVGIGQISSEVPQNLSASRPQDRQFILSSKKLLLSDSGFYLCAWSDYNLNTEAFFGQGTRLTVV.

V gene TRBV19 combines with J gene TRBJ1-5; 7 positions match TRBD1. Per germline, CDR1 LNHDA and CDR2 SQIVND (reference sequence). The CDR3 is 18 residues long. The V and J ends lost 4 bases and 1 base, in that order; junction bases with no gene match: 13. DNA for the CDR3: TGTGCCAGTAGTAGCCTGACAGGGACTGCGTTCAGCAATCAGCCCCAGCATTTT. As protein: CASSSLTGTAFSNQPQHF.

The chain employs TRBV27 and TRBJ1-2; D call uncertain. Germline CDR1 reads MNHEY; CDR2 reads SMNVEV (reference sequence). The CDR3 contains 12 residues. Between the trimmed V and J ends, which lost 6 bases and 8 bases, there was a span of 13 bases. The CDR3 region has the DNA TGTGCCAGCAGCGGCCGAGGAGGGGGCTACACCTTC. Its protein product is CASSGRGGGYTF.

This clone was counted a few times. V usage is TRBV7-9 and J usage is TRBJ2-5, with D possibly being TRBD1 (6 bases). CDR3 length: 15 amino acids. Germline CDR1 is SEHNR and CDR2 is FQNEAQ (reference sequence). The V and J ends lost 5 bases and 1 base respectively, with 14 bases between them. The CDR3 sequence: CASSLSRDTQETQYF. The CDR3 region has the DNA TGTGCCAGCAGCCTTAGTCGGGACACCCAAGAGACCCAGTACTTC.

The V and J genes are TRBV24-1 and TRBJ2-7, with TRBD2 matching 8 bases. V lost 8 bases and J lost 4; bases outside the gene matches: 6. This CDR3 is 13 amino acids long. CDR1 is KGHDR, CDR2 SFDVKD, per germline. The CDR3 DNA sequence: TGTGCCACCAAAGACGGGGGGGATTACGAGCAGTACTTC. Amino acids: CATKDGGDYEQYF.